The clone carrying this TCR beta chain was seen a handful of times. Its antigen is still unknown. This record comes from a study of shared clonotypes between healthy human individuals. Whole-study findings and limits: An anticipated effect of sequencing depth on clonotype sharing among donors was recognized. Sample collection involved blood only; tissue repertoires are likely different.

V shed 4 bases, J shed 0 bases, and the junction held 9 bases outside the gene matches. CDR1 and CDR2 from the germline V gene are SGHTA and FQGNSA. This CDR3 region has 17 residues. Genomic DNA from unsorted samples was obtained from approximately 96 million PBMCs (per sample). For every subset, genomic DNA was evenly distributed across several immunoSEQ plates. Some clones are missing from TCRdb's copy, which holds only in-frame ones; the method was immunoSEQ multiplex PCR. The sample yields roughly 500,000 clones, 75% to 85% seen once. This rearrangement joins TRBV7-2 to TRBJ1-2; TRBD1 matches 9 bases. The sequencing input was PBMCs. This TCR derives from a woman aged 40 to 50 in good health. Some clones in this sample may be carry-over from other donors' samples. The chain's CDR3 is CASSSTQGARANYGYTF. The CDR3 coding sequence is TGTGCCAGCAGCTCTACACAGGGGGCGCGGGCTAACTATGGCTACACCTTC.